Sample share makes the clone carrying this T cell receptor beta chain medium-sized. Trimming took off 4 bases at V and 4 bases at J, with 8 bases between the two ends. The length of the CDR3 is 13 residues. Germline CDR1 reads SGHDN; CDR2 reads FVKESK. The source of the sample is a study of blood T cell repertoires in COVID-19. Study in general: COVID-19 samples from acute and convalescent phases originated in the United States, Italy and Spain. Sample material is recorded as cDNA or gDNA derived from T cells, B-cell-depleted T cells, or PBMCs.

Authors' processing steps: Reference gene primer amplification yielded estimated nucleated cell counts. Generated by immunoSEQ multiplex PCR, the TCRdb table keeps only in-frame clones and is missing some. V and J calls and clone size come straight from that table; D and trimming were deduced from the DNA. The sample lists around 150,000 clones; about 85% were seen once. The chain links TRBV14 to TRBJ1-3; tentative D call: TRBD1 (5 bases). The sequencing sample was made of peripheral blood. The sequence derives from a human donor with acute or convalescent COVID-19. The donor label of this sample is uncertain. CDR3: CASSPAGGNTIYF. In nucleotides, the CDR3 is TGTGCCAGCAGCCCGGCAGGGGGAAACACCATATATTTT.